A selection of T cell receptor beta chains follows, all from one sample in a study of blood T cell repertoires in COVID-19. Clones were read by immunoSEQ multiplex PCR, and TCRdb kept only the in-frame ones, dropping some. The table shows approximately 250,000 clones, with less than 85% occurring only once. Sample: peripheral blood. All receptors derive from a man aged 55 to 69 who had recovered from COVID-19. CDR3s include the opening cysteine and the closing phenylalanine or tryptophan. A D gene is named only where the DNA matches it firmly. Clone sizes are given selectively: once, few, many, or a class where the clone is expanded.

v_call	j_call	cdr3_length	clone_size	d_call	cdr3_nt	cdr3_aa
TRBV5-5	TRBJ1-2	14	once	-	TGTGCCAGCAGCGACAGGCCCGAGGGCTATGGCTACACCTTC	CASSDRPEGYGYTF
TRBV7-2	TRBJ2-3	15	-	TRBD2	TGTGCCAGCAGCTTACTAGCGGGGGGCACAGATACGCAGTATTTT	CASSLLAGGTDTQYF
TRBV19	TRBJ2-5	13	once	TRBD1	TGTGCCAGCGGACAGGGAGACGGGGAGACCCAGTACTTC	CASGQGDGETQYF
TRBV5-1	TRBJ1-2	13	-	-	TGCGCCAGCAGCCTGGACACAATCTATGGCTACACCTTC	CASSLDTIYGYTF
TRBV4-1	TRBJ2-3	17	-	TRBD2	TGCGCCACCAGCCGACACTCTAGCGGAGGTAGCACAGATACGCAGTATTTT	CATSRHSSGGSTDTQYF
TRBV6-6	TRBJ2-7	14	-	TRBD2	TGTGCCAGCAGTTATAGAGGCGGGAGCTACGAGCAGTACTTC	CASSYRGGSYEQYF
TRBV27	TRBJ2-5	16	-	TRBD2	TGTGCCAGCAGTTTACTAGCGGGAGAAAAGTTAGAGACCCAGTACTTC	CASSLLAGEKLETQYF
TRBV3-1/TRBV3-2	TRBJ2-3	20	-	-	TGTGCCAGCAGCCTACATGCCCGGGGGATACGAGAAACTAGCACAGATACGCAGTATTTT	CASSLHARGIRETSTDTQYF
TRBV5-1	TRBJ1-5	14	-	-	TGCGCCAGCAGCCCCGGACAGTCCAATCAGCCCCAGCATTTT	CASSPGQSNQPQHF
TRBV29-1	TRBJ1-2	12	few	TRBD1	TGCAGCGTGAGGACAGGGCGTGATGGCTACACCTTC	CSVRTGRDGYTF
TRBV5-1	TRBJ1-1	14	-	-	TGCGCCAGCAGCTTGGAGGCGGGGTACACTGAAGCTTTCTTT	CASSLEAGYTEAFF
TRBV5-4	TRBJ2-7	13	-	-	TGTGCCAGCAGTAATACAGGGCGGTACGAGCAGTACTTC	CASSNTGRYEQYF
TRBV30	TRBJ2-5	18	-	TRBD1	TGTGCCTGGAGTGTACCGGGGACAGCCAGAGGGTACCAAGAGACCCAGTACTTC	CAWSVPGTARGYQETQYF
TRBV5-4	TRBJ2-7	15	-	-	TGTGCCAGCAGCTCCTGGGGGCTCCCTCCCTACGAGCAGTACTTC	CASSSWGLPPYEQYF
TRBV18	TRBJ1-2	12	-	-	TGTGCCAGCTCACTGGAGAAATATGGCTACACCTTC	CASSLEKYGYTF
TRBV2	TRBJ2-3	15	-	TRBD2	TGTGCCAGCAGTGGGCGACTAGCGGGCACAGATACGCAGTATTTT	CASSGRLAGTDTQYF
TRBV18	TRBJ2-7	17	few	TRBD1	TGTGCCAGCTCACCACTCGGAGTCGCAGGGGGCTTTAGCGAGCAGTACTTC	CASSPLGVAGGFSEQYF
TRBV6-1	TRBJ2-7	14	-	-	TGTGCCAGCAGTGACAAGCTGAGGGCCTACGAGCAGTACTTC	CASSDKLRAYEQYF
TRBV6-1	TRBJ2-7	14	-	-	TGTGCCAGCAGTGAAGACTACTATCCCTACGAGCAGTACTTC	CASSEDYYPYEQYF
TRBV6-5	TRBJ2-6	15	-	TRBD2	TGTGCCAGCAGTCCTGGGGGGGCTGGGGCCAACGTCCTGACTTTC	CASSPGGAGANVLTF
TRBV5-7	TRBJ2-1	15	-	-	TGTGCCAGCAGCCCGGGTGAGTGGAGTTACAATGAGCAGTTCTTC	CASSPGEWSYNEQFF
TRBV7-9	TRBJ2-5	17	-	-	TGTGCCAGCAGCCCGGGGGCTAGCGGAGGGTCGTTGGAGACCCAGTACTTC	CASSPGASGGSLETQYF
TRBV24-1	TRBJ1-1	13	-	TRBD1	TGTGCCACCAACCCGGGACAGGGTGCCAAAGCTTTCTTT	CATNPGQGAKAFF
TRBV5-1	TRBJ1-6	16	-	TRBD1	TGCGCCAGCAGCCCAACCTGGACAGGGGCCAATTCACCCCTCCACTTT	CASSPTWTGANSPLHF
TRBV27	TRBJ2-6	15	-	-	TGTGCCAGCAGTGCTGTGGAGGCTGGGGCCAACGTCCTGACTTTC	CASSAVEAGANVLTF
TRBV7-9	TRBJ1-1	14	-	-	TGTGCCAGCAGCCGGGGGGACTCGAACACTGAAGCTTTCTTT	CASSRGDSNTEAFF
TRBV5-6	TRBJ1-6	15	-	-	TGTGCCAGCAGCTTCAGAGGGCGGTGGAATTCACCCCTCCACTTT	CASSFRGRWNSPLHF
TRBV7-2	TRBJ1-6	14	-	-	TGTGCCAGCAGCTTATATGGAGCCGGTTCACCCCTCCACTTT	CASSLYGAGSPLHF
TRBV3-1/TRBV3-2	TRBJ2-2	12	-	-	TGTGCCAGCGGCAGGGCCACCGGGGAGCTGTTTTTT	CASGRATGELFF
TRBV19	TRBJ2-3	15	-	TRBD2	TGTGCCAGTAGTATTTCTAGCGGTAGCACAGATACGCAGTATTTT	CASSISSGSTDTQYF
TRBV11-2	TRBJ2-1	16	once	TRBD2	TGTGCCAGCAGCTTTTTGGGCGGGAGCTTTATCAATGAGCAGTTCTTC	CASSFLGGSFINEQFF
TRBV5-1	TRBJ2-7	15	-	TRBD1	TGCGCCAGCAGCCCGGACAGGGGGCGTACCTACGAGCAGTACTTC	CASSPDRGRTYEQYF
TRBV18	TRBJ1-2	16	-	TRBD1	TGTGCCAGCTCACTCTACTCGGGACAGGGTGGCTATGGCTACACCTTC	CASSLYSGQGGYGYTF
TRBV7-2	TRBJ1-2	13	-	-	TGTGCCAGCAGCTTAGCCCAGGTTTATGGCTACACCTTC	CASSLAQVYGYTF
TRBV4-2	TRBJ1-1	15	few	-	TGTGCCAGCAGCCAAGAGGCGGGGGCCTACACTGAAGCTTTCTTT	CASSQEAGAYTEAFF
TRBV11-2	TRBJ1-1	13	-	TRBD1	TGTGCCAGCAGCTTCCCGGGACAGGGTGAAGCTTTCTTT	CASSFPGQGEAFF
TRBV29-1	TRBJ2-1	15	-	TRBD2	TGCAGCGTTGAAGATCCCGGACTAGCGGGTGGGAGGCAGTTCTTC	CSVEDPGLAGGRQFF
TRBV7-8	TRBJ1-5	16	-	-	TGTGCCAGCAGCCACATGTTAGGAGCGAGGGATCAGCCCCAGCATTTT	CASSHMLGARDQPQHF
TRBV28	TRBJ2-7	15	few	TRBD1	TGTGCCAGCAGTTTATGGACAGGGGGCTCCGACGAGCAGTACTTC	CASSLWTGGSDEQYF
TRBV28	TRBJ2-7	17	-	TRBD2	TGTGCCAGCAGTCTACTAGCGGGGGTCTTAGTAGTTTACGAGCAGTACTTC	CASSLLAGVLVVYEQYF
TRBV14	TRBJ2-7	14	-	TRBD2	TGTGCCAGCAGCCGGCGGGGGAGCTCCTACGAGCAGTACTTC	CASSRRGSSYEQYF
TRBV18	TRBJ1-1	16	few	TRBD1	TGTGCCAGCTCACCACCTATACAGGGGGCGAGCACTGAAGCTTTCTTT	CASSPPIQGASTEAFF
TRBV29-1	TRBJ1-5	13	-	TRBD1	TGCAGCGTTGACACAGGGGGCAATCAGCCCCAGCATTTT	CSVDTGGNQPQHF
TRBV6-1	TRBJ2-7	15	-	-	TGTGCCAGCAGTGAACAGGGTGCCGTAGGATACGAGCAGTACTTC	CASSEQGAVGYEQYF
TRBV2	TRBJ2-2	16	-	-	TGTGCCAGCAGTGCCGGGGTTCCTTTGAACACCGGGGAGCTGTTTTTT	CASSAGVPLNTGELFF
TRBV5-1	TRBJ2-7	12	-	-	TGCGCCAGCAGCCGGGACTCAAACGAGCAGTACTTC	CASSRDSNEQYF
TRBV5-1	TRBJ2-2	15	-	TRBD1	TGCGCCAGCAGCTTACAGGGGGCTTTGACCGGGGAGCTGTTTTTT	CASSLQGALTGELFF
TRBV18	TRBJ1-5	14	-	-	TGTGCCAGCTCACAGGACACGAGCAATCAGCCCCAGCATTTT	CASSQDTSNQPQHF
TRBV5-1	TRBJ1-3	18	once	TRBD1	TGCGCCAGCAGCTTGGGTGGCCAGGGGGCCAGCTCTGGAAACACCATATATTTT	CASSLGGQGASSGNTIYF
TRBV5-6	TRBJ2-5	16	once	TRBD2	TGTGCCAGCAGCGTACGACTAGCGGGGGGCCAAGAGACCCAGTACTTC	CASSVRLAGGQETQYF
TRBV5-6	TRBJ2-3	15	-	TRBD2	TGTGCCAGCAGCTTGACGGGAGGTAATACAGATACGCAGTATTTT	CASSLTGGNTDTQYF
TRBV18	TRBJ2-7	15	-	-	TGTGCCAGCTCACCAGGTCCGGGAGTCTCCTACGAGCAGTACTTC	CASSPGPGVSYEQYF
TRBV9	TRBJ1-3	15	once	-	TGTGCCAGCAGCGTAGGAGGGCTCTCTGGAAACACCATATATTTT	CASSVGGLSGNTIYF
TRBV5-6	TRBJ2-4	14	few	TRBD2	TGTGCCAGCACCCATCGGGGTAGCGGGAACATTCAGTACTTC	CASTHRGSGNIQYF
TRBV15	TRBJ1-5	12	-	-	TGTGCCACCAGCAGAGATTCCTTGCCCCAGCATTTT	CATSRDSLPQHF
TRBV4-1	TRBJ2-1	15	-	TRBD2	TGCGCCAGCAGCCAAGATATGCTAGCGGTGAATGAGCAGTTCTTC	CASSQDMLAVNEQFF
TRBV6-4	TRBJ2-3	15	-	-	TGTGCCAGCAGTGACTCGCCAGGGAGCACAGATACGCAGTATTTT	CASSDSPGSTDTQYF
TRBV27	TRBJ1-2	15	-	TRBD1	TGTGCCAGCAGTTTTAGCAGGGACAGGGTCTATGGCTACACCTTC	CASSFSRDRVYGYTF
TRBV19	TRBJ1-4	14	-	-	TGTGCCAGTAGTAGGCAGGCCTCTAATGAAAAACTGTTTTTT	CASSRQASNEKLFF